Detailed here is one T cell receptor (beta chain). Clones were sequenced by immunoSEQ multiplex PCR, and TCRdb holds only the in-frame ones, with some missing. The sample has some 58,000 clones, around four fifths seen once. The data stem from a study of OX40 agonist ivuxolimab in advanced cancers. CDR1 and CDR2 from the germline V gene are SGHRS and YFSETQ. Trimming pared 0 bases from V and 0 bases from J, leaving 11 bases between. This CDR3 comprises 16 residues. This specimen consisted of CD4+ or CD8+ T cells sorted from blood, obtained in a trial of the OX40 agonist ivuxolimab. The TCR comes from an adult with an advanced solid tumor such as melanoma, head and neck, liver or kidney cancer. The genes are TRBV5-1 and TRBJ2-3; D gene uncertain. The CDR3 protein is CASSLESAPSTDTQYF. The CDR3, as DNA: TGCGCCAGCAGCTTGGAGTCGGCCCCTAGCACAGATACGCAGTATTTT.